This TCR beta chain stems from a study of neurological immune-mediated disorders. The authors produced cDNA by 5'RACE using 10-nucleotide random UMIs. TCRdb passed the 5' RACE reads through MiXCR, listing each CDR3 protein once. The table lists approximately 130,000 distinct CDR3 sequences, about 3.4% of them singletons. This clonotype was counted ten times or more. Its antigen is as yet unknown. Germline CDR1 reads SGHRS; CDR2 reads YFSETQ. With V trimmed by 2 bases and J by 6 bases, 4 bases remained unmatched. The CDR3 has 14 residues. Study-level findings and limits: The most TCR clonal expansion was seen in HTLV-1-associated myelopathy, and the least was seen in multiple sclerosis, which fell below healthy controls. In multiple sclerosis patients, the repertoire cluster was unrelated to clinical or MRI findings. Among expanded clones, no CDR3 amino acid sequences were shared across subjects, a pattern suggesting private repertoires in all groups.

This receptor was obtained from a woman between 25 and 40 years old with multiple sclerosis. Sequenced: PBMCs. This chain uses TRBV5-1 with TRBJ2-3, with 9 positions matching TRBD1. The CDR3 sequence is CASSFGQGWDTQYF. In DNA form, the CDR3 reads TGCGCCAGCAGCTTTGGACAGGGGTGGGATACGCAGTATTTT.